One sample yielded the 2 T cell receptor beta chains listed below, sequenced in a study of shared clonotypes between healthy human individuals. Produced via immunoSEQ multiplex PCR; TCRdb's table is partial and in-frame only. The sample records 2,500,000 or so clones, about 92% being singletons. The sample comprised naive CD4+ T cells sorted from blood. Subset reported: CD45RA+ positively selected. These TCRs come from a young man in good health.

V is TRBV27 and J is TRBJ2-7; 11 bases align to TRBD2. This CDR3 is built from 17 residues. The germline V gene encodes CDR1 MNHEY and CDR2 SMNVEV (reference sequence). The V gene end was trimmed by 2 bases and the J gene end by 4 bases; junction bases not matched to a gene: 10. CDR3 residues: CASSLRATSGSTYEQYF. In nucleotides, the CDR3 is TGTGCCAGCAGTTTAAGAGCCACTAGCGGGAGCACGTACGAGCAGTACTTC.

The chain has TRBV10-3 and TRBJ2-7; D is uncertain. Looked up from germline, CDR1 is ENHRY and CDR2 is SYGVKD. The ends were cut back, 0 bases at V and 4 bases at J, with 10 bases in the middle. The length of the CDR3 is 14 residues. DNA of the CDR3: TGTGCCATCAGTGAGTCGACTCGTGTATACGAGCAGTACTTC. The encoded protein is CAISESTRVYEQYF.